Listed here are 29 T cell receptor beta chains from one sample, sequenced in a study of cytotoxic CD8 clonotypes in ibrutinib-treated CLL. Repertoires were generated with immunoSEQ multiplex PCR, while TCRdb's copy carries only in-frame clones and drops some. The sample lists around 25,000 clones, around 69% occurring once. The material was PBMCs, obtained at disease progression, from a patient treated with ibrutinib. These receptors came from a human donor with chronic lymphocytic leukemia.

CDR3 sequence (DNA): TGTGCCAGCAGCCCTTCGGGGTGGGGCCTCTATGGCTACACCTTC. Amino acid sequence: CASSPSGWGLYGYTF. The rearrangement joins TRBV5-6 to TRBJ1-2; possible D gene TRBD1, 5 bases. Germline CDR1 SGHDT, CDR2 YYEEEE. V was pared by 4 bases and J by 4 bases, with 17 bases between. This CDR3 region has 15 residues.

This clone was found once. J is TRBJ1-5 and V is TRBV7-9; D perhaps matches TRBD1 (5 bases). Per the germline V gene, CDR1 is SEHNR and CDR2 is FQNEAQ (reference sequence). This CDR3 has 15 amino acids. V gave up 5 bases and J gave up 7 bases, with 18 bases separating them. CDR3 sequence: CASSPMGEKGQPQHF. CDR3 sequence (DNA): TGTGCCAGCAGCCCAATGGGGGAGAAGGGCCAGCCCCAGCATTTT.

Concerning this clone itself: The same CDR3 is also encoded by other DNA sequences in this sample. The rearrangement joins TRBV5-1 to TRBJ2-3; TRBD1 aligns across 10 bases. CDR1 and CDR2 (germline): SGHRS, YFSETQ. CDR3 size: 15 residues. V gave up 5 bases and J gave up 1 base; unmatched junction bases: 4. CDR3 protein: CASSLGQGGTDTQYF. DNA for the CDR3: TGCGCCAGCAGTCTCGGACAGGGGGGCACAGATACGCAGTATTTT.

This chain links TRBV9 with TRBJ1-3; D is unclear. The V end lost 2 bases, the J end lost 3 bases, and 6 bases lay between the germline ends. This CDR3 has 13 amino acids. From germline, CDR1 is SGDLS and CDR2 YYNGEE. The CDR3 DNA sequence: TGTGCCAGCAGCGTGACGGTTGGAAACACCATATATTTT. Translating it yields CASSVTVGNTIYF. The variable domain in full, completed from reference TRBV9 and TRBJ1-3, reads DSGVTQTPKHLITATGQRVTLRCSPRSGDLSVYWYQQSLDQGLQFLIQYYNGEERAKGNILERFSAQQFPDLHSELNLSSLELGDSALYFCASSVTVGNTIYFGEGSWLTVV.

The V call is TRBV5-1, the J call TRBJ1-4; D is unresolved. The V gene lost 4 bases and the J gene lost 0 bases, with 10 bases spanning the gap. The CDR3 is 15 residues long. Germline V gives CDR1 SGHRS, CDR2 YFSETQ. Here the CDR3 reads CASSLSHTTNEKLFF. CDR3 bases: TGCGCCAGCAGCCTATCCCACACAACTAATGAAAAACTGTTTTTT.

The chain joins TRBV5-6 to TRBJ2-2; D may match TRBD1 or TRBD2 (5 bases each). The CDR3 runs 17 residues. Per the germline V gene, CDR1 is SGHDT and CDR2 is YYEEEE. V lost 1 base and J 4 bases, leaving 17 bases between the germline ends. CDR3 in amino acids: CASSLRAARGSTGELFF. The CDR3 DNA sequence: TGTGCCAGCAGCTTGCGGGCTGCGAGGGGAAGCACCGGGGAGCTGTTTTTT.

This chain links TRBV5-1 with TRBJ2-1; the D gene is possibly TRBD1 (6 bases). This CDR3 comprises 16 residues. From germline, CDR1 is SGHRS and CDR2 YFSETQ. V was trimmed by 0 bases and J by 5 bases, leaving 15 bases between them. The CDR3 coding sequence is TGCGCCAGCAGCTTGGGCCGGACAGTTCGAGACAATGAGCAGTTCTTC. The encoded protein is CASSLGRTVRDNEQFF. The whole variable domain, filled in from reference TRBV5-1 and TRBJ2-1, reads KAGVTQTPRYLIKTRGQQVTLSCSPISGHRSVSWYQQTPGQGLQFLFEYFSETQRNKGNFPGRFSGRQFSNSRSEMNVSTLELGDSALYLCASSLGRTVRDNEQFFGPGTRLTVL.

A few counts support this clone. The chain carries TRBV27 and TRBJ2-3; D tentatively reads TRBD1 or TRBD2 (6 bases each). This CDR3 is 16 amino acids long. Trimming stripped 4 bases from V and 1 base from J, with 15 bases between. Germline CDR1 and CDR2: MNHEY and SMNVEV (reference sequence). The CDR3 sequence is CASSSLSGAGTDTQYF. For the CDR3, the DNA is TGTGCCAGCAGTTCGCTATCGGGGGCCGGCACAGATACGCAGTATTTT.

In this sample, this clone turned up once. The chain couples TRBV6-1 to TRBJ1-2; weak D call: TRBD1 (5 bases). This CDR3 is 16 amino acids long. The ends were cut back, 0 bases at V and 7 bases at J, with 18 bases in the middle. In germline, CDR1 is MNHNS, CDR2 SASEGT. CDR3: CASSEAGEGSWSGYTF. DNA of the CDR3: TGTGCCAGCAGTGAAGCGGGGGAGGGATCTTGGTCTGGCTACACCTTC.

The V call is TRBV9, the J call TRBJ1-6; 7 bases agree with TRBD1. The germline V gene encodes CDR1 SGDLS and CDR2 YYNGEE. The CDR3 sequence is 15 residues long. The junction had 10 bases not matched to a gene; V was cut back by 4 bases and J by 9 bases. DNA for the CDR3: TGTGCCAGCAGCCCCTTCGGGACAGAAGTTTCACCCCTCCACTTT. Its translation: CASSPFGTEVSPLHF.

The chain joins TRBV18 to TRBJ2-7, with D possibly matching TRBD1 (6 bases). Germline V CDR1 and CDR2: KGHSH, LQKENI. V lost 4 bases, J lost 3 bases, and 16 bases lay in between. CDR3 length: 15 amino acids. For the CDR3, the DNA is TGTGCCAGCTCACTTGGGACACCGATCGTCTACGAGCAGTACTTC. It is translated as CASSLGTPIVYEQYF.

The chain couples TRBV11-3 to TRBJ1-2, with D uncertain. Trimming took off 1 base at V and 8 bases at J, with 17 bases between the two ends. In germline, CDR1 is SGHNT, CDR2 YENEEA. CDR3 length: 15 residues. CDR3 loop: CASSLAPDLQEGYTF. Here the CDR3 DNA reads TGTGCCAGCAGCTTAGCCCCCGACCTTCAAGAGGGCTACACCTTC.

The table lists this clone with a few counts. CDR3 protein: CASSFYPTNEKLFF. The CDR3 DNA reads as TGTGCCAGCAGTTTCTACCCAACTAATGAAAAACTGTTTTTT. This chain connects TRBV27 to TRBJ1-4; no firm D call. The CDR3 is 14 residues long. V was shortened by 3 bases and J by 0 bases, with 5 bases between the two germline ends. CDR1 and CDR2 from the germline V gene are MNHEY and SMNVEV (reference sequence).

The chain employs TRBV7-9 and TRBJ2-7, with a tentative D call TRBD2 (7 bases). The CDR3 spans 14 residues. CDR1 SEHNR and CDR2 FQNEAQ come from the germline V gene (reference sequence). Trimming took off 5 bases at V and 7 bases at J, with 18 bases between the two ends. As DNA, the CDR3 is TGTGCCAGCAGCCCCCCTGGGGGGGCGAGGGAGCAGTACTTC. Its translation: CASSPPGGAREQYF.

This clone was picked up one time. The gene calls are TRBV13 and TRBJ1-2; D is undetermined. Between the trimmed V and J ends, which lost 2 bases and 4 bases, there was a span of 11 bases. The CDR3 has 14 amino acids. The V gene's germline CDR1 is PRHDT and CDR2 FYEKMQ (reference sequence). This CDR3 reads CASSLRSLGYGYTF. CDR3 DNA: TGTGCCAGCAGCTTACGGTCCCTGGGCTATGGCTACACCTTC.

The CDR3 bases are TGTGCCAGCAGCCAAGGGGGCGGAGATTACGAGCAGTACTTC. Encoded protein: CASSQGGGDYEQYF. The rearrangement links TRBV14 to TRBJ2-7; tentative D call: TRBD1 (5 bases). The CDR3 is 14 amino acids. V was shortened by 1 base and J by 4 bases, with 11 bases between the two germline ends. CDR1 is SGHDN and CDR2 is FVKESK in the germline V gene. The full variable domain, in which reference TRBV14 and TRBJ2-7 provide the parts outside the CDR3, is EAGVTQFPSHSVIEKGQTVTLRCDPISGHDNLYWYRRVMGKEIKFLLHFVKESKQDESGMPNNRFLAERTGGTYSTLKVQPAELEDSGVYFCASSQGGGDYEQYFGPGTRLTVT.

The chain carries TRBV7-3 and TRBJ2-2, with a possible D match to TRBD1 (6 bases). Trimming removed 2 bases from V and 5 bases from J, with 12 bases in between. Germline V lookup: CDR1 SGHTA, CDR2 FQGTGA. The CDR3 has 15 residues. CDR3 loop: CASSLAGVRTGELFF. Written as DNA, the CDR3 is TGTGCCAGCAGCTTAGCAGGGGTTAGGACCGGGGAGCTGTTTTTT.

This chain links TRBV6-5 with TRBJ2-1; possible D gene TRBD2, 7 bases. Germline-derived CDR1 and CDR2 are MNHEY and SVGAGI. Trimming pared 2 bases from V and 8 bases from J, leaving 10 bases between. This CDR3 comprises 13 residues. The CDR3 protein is CASSYPGGDEQFF. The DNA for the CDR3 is TGTGCCAGCAGTTACCCGGGGGGCGATGAGCAGTTCTTC.

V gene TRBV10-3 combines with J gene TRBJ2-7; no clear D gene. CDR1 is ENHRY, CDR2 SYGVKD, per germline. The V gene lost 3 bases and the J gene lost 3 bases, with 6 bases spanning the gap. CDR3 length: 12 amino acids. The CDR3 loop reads CAISEGFYEQYF. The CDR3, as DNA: TGTGCCATCAGTGAAGGCTTCTACGAGCAGTACTTC.

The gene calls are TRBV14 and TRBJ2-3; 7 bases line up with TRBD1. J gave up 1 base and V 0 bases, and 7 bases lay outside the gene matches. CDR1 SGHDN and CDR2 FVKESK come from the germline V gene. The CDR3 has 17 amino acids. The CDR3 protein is CASSQDFRGWGTDTQYF. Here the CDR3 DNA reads TGTGCCAGCAGCCAAGATTTCAGGGGGTGGGGCACAGATACGCAGTATTTT.

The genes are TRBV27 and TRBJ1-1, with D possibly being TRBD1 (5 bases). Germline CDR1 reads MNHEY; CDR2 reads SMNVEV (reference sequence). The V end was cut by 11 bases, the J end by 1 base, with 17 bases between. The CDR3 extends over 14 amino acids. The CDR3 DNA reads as TGTGCCCTCCAGAGAGGGGATGGGAACACTGAAGCTTTCTTT. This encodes CALQRGDGNTEAFF.

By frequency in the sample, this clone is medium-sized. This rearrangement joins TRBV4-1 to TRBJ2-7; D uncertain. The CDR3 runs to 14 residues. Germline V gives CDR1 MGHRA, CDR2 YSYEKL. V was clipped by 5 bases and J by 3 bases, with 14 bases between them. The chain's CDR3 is CASSSITQVYEQYF. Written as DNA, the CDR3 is TGCGCCAGCAGCTCGATCACTCAAGTCTACGAGCAGTACTTC.

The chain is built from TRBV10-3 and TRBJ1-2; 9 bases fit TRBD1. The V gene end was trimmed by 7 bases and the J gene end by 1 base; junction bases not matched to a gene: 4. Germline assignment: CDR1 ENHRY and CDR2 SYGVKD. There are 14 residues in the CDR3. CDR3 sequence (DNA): TGTGCCATCACCTCGGACAGGGGTAACTATGGCTACACCTTC. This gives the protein CAITSDRGNYGYTF.

The CDR3 DNA is TGTGCCATCAGAGGGGGACTCGATACCGGGGAGCTGTTTTTT. This encodes CAIRGGLDTGELFF. This chain links TRBV10-3 with TRBJ2-2; D may be TRBD1 or TRBD2 (6 bases each). Germline lookup yields CDR1 ENHRY and CDR2 SYGVKD. V gave up 6 bases and J gave up 5 bases, with 13 bases separating them. CDR3 length equals 14 residues.

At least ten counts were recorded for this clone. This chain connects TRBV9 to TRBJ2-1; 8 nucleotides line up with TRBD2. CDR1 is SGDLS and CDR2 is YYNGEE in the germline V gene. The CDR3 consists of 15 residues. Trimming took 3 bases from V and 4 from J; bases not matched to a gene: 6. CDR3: CASSDSGAFYNEQFF. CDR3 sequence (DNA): TGTGCCAGCAGCGATAGCGGGGCCTTTTACAATGAGCAGTTCTTC.

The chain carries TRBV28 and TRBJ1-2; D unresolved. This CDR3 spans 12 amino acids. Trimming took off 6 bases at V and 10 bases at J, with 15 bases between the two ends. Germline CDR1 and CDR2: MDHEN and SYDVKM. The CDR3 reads CASSFGGPVYTF. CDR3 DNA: TGTGCCAGCAGCTTCGGAGGGCCAGTCTACACCTTC.

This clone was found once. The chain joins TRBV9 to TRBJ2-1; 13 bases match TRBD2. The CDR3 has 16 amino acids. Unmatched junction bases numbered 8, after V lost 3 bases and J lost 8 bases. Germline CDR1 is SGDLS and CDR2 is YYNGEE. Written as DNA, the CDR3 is TGTGCCAGCAGCGCATGGGGACTAGCGGGGTTGGATGAGCAGTTCTTC. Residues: CASSAWGLAGLDEQFF.

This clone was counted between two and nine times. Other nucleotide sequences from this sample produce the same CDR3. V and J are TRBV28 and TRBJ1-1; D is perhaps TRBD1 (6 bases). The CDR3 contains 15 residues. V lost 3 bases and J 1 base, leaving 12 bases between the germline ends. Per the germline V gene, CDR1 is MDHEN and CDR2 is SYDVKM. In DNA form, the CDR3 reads TGTGCCAGCAGTTTCCGGGGGGCGGGGAACACTGAAGCTTTCTTT. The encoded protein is CASSFRGAGNTEAFF.

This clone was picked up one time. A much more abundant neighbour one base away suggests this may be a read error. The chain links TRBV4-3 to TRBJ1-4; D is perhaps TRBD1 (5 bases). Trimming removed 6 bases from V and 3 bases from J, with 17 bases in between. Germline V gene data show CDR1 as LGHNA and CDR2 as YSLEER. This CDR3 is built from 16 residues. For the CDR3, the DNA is TGCGCCAGCAGTGAGGGCCCACAGGTGGCTAATGAAAAACTGTTTTTT. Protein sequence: CASSEGPQVANEKLFF.